Only one count was recorded for the clone carrying this T cell receptor beta chain. The data belong to a study of T cell responses to AZD1222 COVID-19 vaccine. The V gene's germline CDR1 is SGHTA and CDR2 FQGNSA. The CDR3 is made up of 16 amino acids. V dropped 4 bases and J dropped 7; count of bases not matched to a gene: 10. The repertoire was sequenced with immunoSEQ multiplex PCR; TCRdb's copy has only in-frame clones and lacks some. This table has around 99,000 clones, around 90% appearing once. The receptor was isolated from an adult who received the AZD1222 COVID-19 vaccine. V usage is TRBV7-2 and J usage is TRBJ1-4; 9 positions match TRBD1. Specimen: peripheral blood, collected 28 days after the second AZD1222 dose. The CDR3 here is CASSSLPGQGSEKLFF. Here the CDR3 DNA reads TGTGCCAGCAGCTCCCTCCCGGGACAGGGCTCTGAAAAACTGTTTTTT. Combining the CDR3 with reference TRBV7-2 and TRBJ1-4 gives the whole variable domain GAGVSQSPSNKVTEKGKDVELRCDPISGHTALYWYRQSLGQGLEFLIYFQGNSAPDKSGLPSDRFSAERTGGSVSTLTIQRTQQEDSAVYLCASSSLPGQGSEKLFFGSGTQLSVL.